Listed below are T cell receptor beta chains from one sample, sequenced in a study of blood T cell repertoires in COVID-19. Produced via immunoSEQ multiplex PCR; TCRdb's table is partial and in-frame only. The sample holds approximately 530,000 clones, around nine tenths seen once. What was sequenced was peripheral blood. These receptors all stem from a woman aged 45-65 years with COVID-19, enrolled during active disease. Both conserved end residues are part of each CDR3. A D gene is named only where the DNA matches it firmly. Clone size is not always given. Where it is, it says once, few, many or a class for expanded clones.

CASSRGTSGSSYNEQFF | TGTGCCAGCAGCCGAGGGACTAGCGGGAGCTCCTACAATGAGCAGTTCTTC | TRBJ2-1 | TRBD2 | TRBV7-3 | . | 17
CASSLVTGPYEQYF | TGCGCCAGCAGCTTGGTGACAGGGCCCTACGAGCAGTACTTC | TRBJ2-7 | TRBD1 | TRBV5-1 | . | 14
CASSLAGGGLYEQYF | TGTGCCAGCAGCTTAGCTGGCGGGGGGCTCTACGAGCAGTACTTC | TRBJ2-7 | TRBD2 | TRBV7-9 | . | 15
CASSPTGSSYNEQFF | TGTGCCAGCTCCCCGACAGGGAGCTCCTACAATGAGCAGTTCTTC | TRBJ2-1 | TRBD1 | TRBV5-4 | . | 15
CASSFRGIVESPLHF | TGTGCCAGCAGCTTTCGGGGGATTGTTGAATCACCCCTCCACTTT | TRBJ1-6 | . | TRBV13 | . | 15
CAGDRGREQYF | TGTGCCGGCGACAGGGGCCGCGAGCAGTACTTC | TRBJ2-7 | . | TRBV21-1 | . | 11
CASQERQGNEQYF | TGTGCCAGCCAAGAGAGACAGGGGAACGAGCAGTACTTC | TRBJ2-7 | TRBD1 | TRBV18 | few | 13
CASSGTSSYNSPLHF | TGTGCCAGCAGTGGGACAAGCTCCTATAATTCACCCCTCCACTTT | TRBJ1-6 | . | TRBV2 | . | 15
CASADGGALTETQYF | TGCGCCAGCGCAGACGGGGGGGCCCTTACAGAGACCCAGTACTTC | TRBJ2-5 | TRBD2 | TRBV5-1 | . | 15
CASSDRERGLFSGYTF | TGTGCCAGTAGTGACAGGGAGCGGGGGCTATTCAGCGGCTACACCTTC | TRBJ1-2 | TRBD1 | TRBV19 | once | 16
CAAREFSNQPQHF | TGCGCCGCCCGGGAGTTTAGCAATCAGCCCCAGCATTTT | TRBJ1-5 | . | TRBV5-1 | . | 13
CAWSVRAYTDTQYF | TGTGCCTGGAGTGTAAGAGCCTACACAGATACGCAGTATTTT | TRBJ2-3 | . | TRBV30 | . | 14
CSAGGGGTGTDTQYF | TGCAGCGCCGGAGGGGGGGGGACTGGCACAGATACGCAGTATTTT | TRBJ2-3 | . | TRBV29-1 | . | 15
CASSKGPPEAFF | TGTGCCTCCTCCAAGGGGCCACCTGAAGCTTTCTTT | TRBJ1-1 | . | TRBV19 | few | 12
CASSQVTDYNEQFF | TGTGCCAGCAGCCAAGTGACAGATTACAATGAGCAGTTCTTC | TRBJ2-1 | . | TRBV5-4 | once | 14
CASSLSEGADGYTF | TGCGCCAGCAGCTTGAGTGAGGGTGCCGACGGCTACACCTTC | TRBJ1-2 | . | TRBV5-1 | . | 14
CASVKPGLRNTEAFF | TGTGCCAGCGTTAAACCGGGACTTAGGAACACTGAAGCTTTCTTT | TRBJ1-1 | . | TRBV6-5 | . | 15
CAILQGATEAFF | TGTGCCATATTACAGGGCGCCACTGAAGCTTTCTTT | TRBJ1-1 | . | TRBV6-5 | . | 12
CATSAPGIYYGYTF | TGTGCCACCAGCGCTCCGGGAATTTACTATGGCTACACCTTC | TRBJ1-2 | . | TRBV15 | . | 14
CASSHGGEGETQYF | TGTGCCAGCAGCCACGGGGGGGAGGGAGAGACCCAGTACTTC | TRBJ2-5 | TRBD2 | TRBV4-2 | . | 14
CASSIGRDTEAFF | TGTGCCAGTAGTATCGGCAGGGACACTGAAGCTTTCTTT | TRBJ1-1 | . | TRBV19 | . | 13
CASRPGQGTNIQYF | TGTGCCAGCAGGCCCGGACAGGGAACGAACATTCAGTACTTC | TRBJ2-4 | TRBD1 | TRBV2 | . | 14
CASSSGDRNNSPLHF | TGTGCCAGCAGTTCCGGGGACAGGAATAATTCACCCCTCCACTTT | TRBJ1-6 | TRBD1 | TRBV7-3 | . | 15
CASSLWASGGSKNIQYF | TGTGCCAGCAGTTTATGGGCTAGCGGGGGGTCCAAAAACATTCAGTACTTC | TRBJ2-4 | TRBD2 | TRBV28 | . | 17
CASSYSGTGGYGYTF | TGTGCCAGCAGTTACTCCGGGACAGGGGGCTATGGCTACACCTTC | TRBJ1-2 | TRBD1 | TRBV6-5 | . | 15
CASSPPRGGDYTPDTQYF | TGTGCCAGCAGCCCCCCGCGGGGGGGCGATTATACCCCAGATACGCAGTATTTT | TRBJ2-3 | TRBD2 | TRBV13 | . | 18
CASSERGGGRNTEAFF | TGTGCCAGCAGTGAAAGGGGCGGGGGAAGGAACACTGAAGCTTTCTTT | TRBJ1-1 | . | TRBV6-1 | . | 16
CASSRGRTGELFF | TGTGCCAGCAGCAGAGGGCGAACCGGGGAGCTGTTTTTT | TRBJ2-2 | . | TRBV11-3 | . | 13
CASSLSERSSNQPQHF | TGCGCCAGCAGCTTGTCCGAAAGGAGCAGCAATCAGCCCCAGCATTTT | TRBJ1-5 | . | TRBV5-1 | . | 16
CASSMPSPSGELFF | TGTGCCAGTAGTATGCCTAGCCCCTCCGGGGAGCTGTTTTTT | TRBJ2-2 | . | TRBV19 | . | 14
CASNDRGPNYGYTF | TGTGCCAGCAATGACAGGGGGCCTAACTATGGCTACACCTTC | TRBJ1-2 | TRBD1 | TRBV28 | once | 14
CASSPPGTGRTDTQYF | TGTGCCAGCAGCCCCCCCGGGACAGGTAGAACTGATACGCAGTATTTT | TRBJ2-3 | TRBD1 | TRBV11-1 | . | 16
CSGDSLGGYTF | TGCAGTGGGGACAGCCTCGGGGGCTACACCTTC | TRBJ1-2 | TRBD1 | TRBV20-1 | few | 11
CASSPSGGSTDTQYF | TGTGCCAGCAGCCCAAGTGGGGGGAGCACAGATACGCAGTATTTT | TRBJ2-3 | . | TRBV13 | . | 15
CASRVRQGWNEQFF | TGTGCAAGTCGCGTAAGACAGGGTTGGAATGAGCAGTTCTTC | TRBJ2-1 | . | TRBV12-2 | . | 14
CASSSPQGSHEQYF | TGTGCCAGCAGTTCCCCACAGGGATCCCACGAGCAGTACTTC | TRBJ2-7 | . | TRBV6-2/TRBV6-3 | . | 14
CASSQGGQVHYSNQPQHF | TGCGCCAGCAGTCAGGGGGGACAGGTTCATTATAGCAATCAGCCCCAGCATTTT | TRBJ1-5 | TRBD1 | TRBV10-2 | . | 18
CAWSGYGREGFREQFF | TGTGCCTGGAGTGGTTATGGCAGGGAAGGTTTCAGGGAGCAGTTCTTC | TRBJ2-1 | . | TRBV30 | . | 16